This entry describes one TCR beta chain. Its antigen is not identified. Deliveries were elective term cesareans at roughly 35-41 weeks, with no labor or membrane rupture. This table comes from immunoSEQ multiplex PCR, and its TCRdb copy is limited to in-frame clones, with some not included. The sample lists a few thousand clones, approximately 97% seen once, with over 0.45% in the top ten. The data were obtained in a study of naive CD8 T cells in extremely preterm neonates. General study results and limits: Preterm infants showed shorter CDR3s, fewer N additions and less trimming than older groups.

The specimen sequenced was naive CD8+ T cells from cord blood. This receptor was obtained from a newborn in good health.

The DNA for the CDR3 is TGTGCCAGCAGCTCGGGGACTAGCGGGGGGGTCTACAATGAGCAGTTCTTC. Its protein is CASSSGTSGGVYNEQFF. The rearrangement joins TRBV11-2 to TRBJ2-1, with 16 bases that match TRBD2. Germline trimming cut 4 bases from V and 3 bases from J; bases unmatched to any gene: 3. The germline V gene has CDR1 SGHAT and CDR2 FQNNGV. The CDR3 loop spans 17 amino acids.